This TCR delta chain was documented in a study of delta chains in infants with herpesvirus infections (dated by TCRdb to the early 2020s). Context from the whole study: A Ugandan infant birth cohort was prospectively followed from birth to characterize gammadelta T cell responses to primary cytomegalovirus (CMV) infection. Previously published Belgian fetal and cord blood gammadelta TCR data were included only for comparison and were not generated in this cohort. Infant blood samples were grouped into approximate age categories of 1.5, 4, 8 and 12 months. Using PBMC, gammadelta TCRs were sequenced for approximately 20 CMV-infected infants, one of whom was congenitally infected, and for eight or nine CMV-uninfected infants who had enough sample available. The study looked for a public fetal Vdelta1/Vgamma8 gammadelta TCR clonotype in infants infected with CMV after birth.

The CDR1 and CDR2 encoded by the germline V gene are TSWWSYY and QGS. The CDR3 numbers 22 residues from cysteine through phenylalanine. Only the CDR3 part of the read is kept: 66 bases, read in frame from the first base. V and J lose 6 bases and 0 bases, and a span of 35 bases separates them. This clone qualifies as medium-sized (0.01 to 0.1%). The clone's antigen remains unknown. No base-level quality is on record; no much larger clone is a single base apart. Library preparation employed RT-PCR. To generate TCR cDNA, RNA from PBMC was reverse transcribed using SuperScript II together with primers specific for the gamma chain and the delta chain. cDNA was purified with AMPure XP beads, amplified, and indexed with Illumina adapters using the Nextera XT Index Kit. An Illumina MiSeq with a V2 300-cycle kit was used to sequence the gammadelta TCR libraries. In the authors' own workflow: Using MiXCR v2.1.12, CDR3 sequences were assembled, and reads were mapped onto D, J and V genes obtained from GenBank. VDJtools v1.2.1 was used to perform repertoire analyses of the CDR3 clonotypes. Clonotypes were called again by TCRdb from the public reads via CATT, and duplicate nucleotide sequences were then merged into one entry. It is TCRdb's table, rather than the study itself, that gives the V and J calls and clone size. Across this sample there are roughly 3,100 delta-chain clones, with approximately 30% seen only once. Under 8% of the sample is in the top ten clones.

The study at large found these results: The public Vdelta1 clonotype appeared in about 20% of the 18 CMV-infected infants: three infected postnatally before 120 days of age, plus the congenitally infected infant. The authors noted a small sample size and no race- or environment-matched controls, since nearly all Ugandans acquire CMV before adulthood. Within Vdelta1 cells, the frequency of the public clonotype appeared to be inversely correlated with age at infection and to decay rapidly, seemingly not persisting past roughly two months. Detection of the public clonotype was limited to the first time point after infection, and the public clonotype was not found in uninfected infants or in infants infected after 120 days. The public clonotype might still be present below the detection limit in CMV-uninfected infants.

Pregnant women getting prenatal care were recruited in Kampala, Uganda, and their infants were enrolled; maternal HIV status had to be documented. Home visits to families took place weekly, and collection of infant clinical information, oral swabs and peripheral blood began at 6 weeks of age and was repeated every 4 months after that. Blood was drawn into heparin tubes, and PBMC were isolated via Ficoll-Paque density gradient centrifugation and then cryopreserved. The sequencing used peripheral blood, collected at time point 3 of longitudinal follow-up. The sequence joins TRDV1 to TRDJ1, and the D gene may be TRDD3, 10 bases matching. The TCR was taken from a human donor who was a Ugandan infant, either HIV-exposed or HIV-unexposed (not recorded which). The bases read TGTGCTCTTGGACGACGGCCTTCCTACCTCGGGGGATACGGGGGAAACACCGATAAACTCATCTTT. Translated, this is CALGRRPSYLGGYGGNTDKLIF.